The rows below give T cell receptor beta chains drawn from one sample of a study of blood T cell repertoires in COVID-19. Sequenced by immunoSEQ multiplex PCR; TCRdb stores in-frame clones only, minus some. The sample contains approximately 100,000 clones, roughly 72% of which appear only once. The sequenced material came from peripheral blood. The receptors come from a man of 80 years or more with acute or convalescent COVID-19. The CDR3 runs from the conserved cysteine through the conserved F or W. The D gene is left open where the match is weak. Rows may omit the clone size; those that give it use once, few, many or a size class.

>-|TRBD1|TRBV27|TRBJ1-2
TGTGCCAGCAGTTTACAGGGGGGTCGGGACTATGGCTACACCTTC
CASSLQGGRDYGYTF
>many|-|TRBV9|TRBJ2-2
TGTGCCAGCAGCCCCACTCCTACAGTGATTTCCGGGGAGCTGTTTTTT
CASSPTPTVISGELFF
>-|-|TRBV3-1/TRBV3-2|TRBJ1-4
TGTGCCAGCAGCCAACTCAGGGATAATGAAAAACTGTTTTTT
CASSQLRDNEKLFF
>-|TRBD1|TRBV7-2|TRBJ1-1
TGTGCCAGCAGCCGTTCTGGGGACAGGGGTACTGAAGCTTTCTTT
CASSRSGDRGTEAFF
>-|-|TRBV5-1|TRBJ1-1
TGCGCCAGCAGCTCGGGACACCCGAACACTGAAGCTTTCTTT
CASSSGHPNTEAFF
>-|TRBD2|TRBV5-1|TRBJ2-5
TGCGCCAGCAACCCCGGGGGGGCCGTTGGAGAGACCCAGTACTTC
CASNPGGAVGETQYF
>-|-|TRBV5-6|TRBJ1-2
TGTGCCAGCAGCCCGACCCGGCGGGCCTATGGCTACACCTTC
CASSPTRRAYGYTF
>-|TRBD2|TRBV7-8|TRBJ2-1
TGTGCCAGCAGCTTACTTGGGCGGGAGGTAAGGTACAATGAGCAGTTCTTC
CASSLLGREVRYNEQFF
>-|-|TRBV7-2|TRBJ2-1
TGTGCCAGCAGCTTAGCTCTTAACAATGAGCAGTTCTTC
CASSLALNNEQFF
>-|TRBD2|TRBV19|TRBJ2-7
TGTGCCAGTAGTCCTCCGGGACTAGCGGGAGTCGAGCAGTACTTC
CASSPPGLAGVEQYF
>few|-|TRBV7-2|TRBJ1-2
TGTGCCAGCAGCTTAGGAAGTAGTGGCTACACCTTC
CASSLGSSGYTF
>-|-|TRBV4-3|TRBJ2-7
TGCGCCAGCAGTCCAACGGTCTTACACGAGCAGTACTTC
CASSPTVLHEQYF
>-|TRBD1|TRBV5-6|TRBJ1-5
TGTGCCAGCAGCTCTGGGACAGGGAATCAGCCCCAGCATTTT
CASSSGTGNQPQHF
>few|-|TRBV7-9|TRBJ2-7
TGTGCCAGCAACCTAGTCCCTCCGTACGAGCAGTACTTC
CASNLVPPYEQYF
>-|TRBD1|TRBV29-1|TRBJ2-1
TGCAGCGTTGAAAACACAGGGGGTCGGATTAATGAGCAGTTCTTC
CSVENTGGRINEQFF
>-|-|TRBV5-5|TRBJ1-1
TGTGCCAGCAGCTTTGGCCTGAACACTGAAGCTTTCTTT
CASSFGLNTEAFF
>-|-|TRBV11-3|TRBJ2-3
TGTGCCAGCAGCCTCGACAGGGATACGCAGTATTTT
CASSLDRDTQYF
>-|-|TRBV6-5|TRBJ1-5
TGTGCCACCCGACAACGAGACAATCAGCCCCAGCATTTT
CATRQRDNQPQHF
>-|TRBD1|TRBV4-1|TRBJ1-4
TGCGCCAGCAGCTCGTCCCTCAGGGGGCGCGAAGAAAAACTGTTTTTT
CASSSSLRGREEKLFF
>-|-|TRBV7-3|TRBJ2-3
TGTGCCAGCAGCTTATTAGCCGCCAGCACAGATACGCAGTATTTT
CASSLLAASTDTQYF
>-|-|TRBV9|TRBJ1-1
TGTGCCAGCAGCGTCCTCCAGTGGAACACTGAAGCTTTCTTT
CASSVLQWNTEAFF
>-|TRBD1|TRBV14|TRBJ2-1
TGTGCCAGCAGCCTTAACAGGGGACGGGAGCAGTTCTTC
CASSLNRGREQFF
>-|TRBD2|TRBV7-3|TRBJ2-5
TGTGCCAGCAGCTTGAAGGCGGGAGGAGAGACCCAGTACTTC
CASSLKAGGETQYF
>few|-|TRBV3-1/TRBV3-2|TRBJ1-1
TGTGCCAGCAGCCCCTTCAGTGTGTCCACTGAAGCTTTCTTT
CASSPFSVSTEAFF
>-|-|TRBV12-1|TRBJ1-2
TGTGCCAGCAGCCCTTCGACAGGGGAGAACTATGGCTACACCTTC
CASSPSTGENYGYTF
>-|-|TRBV9|TRBJ2-2
TGTGCCAGCAGCGTAGGAGAGGCCTGGCGGACGAACACCGGGGAGCTGTTTTTT
CASSVGEAWRTNTGELFF
>-|-|TRBV3-1/TRBV3-2|TRBJ2-6
TGTGCCAGCATCAGAGGGTCCGCCGTCGTCCTGACTTTC
CASIRGSAVVLTF
>-|TRBD2|TRBV5-1|TRBJ2-7
TGCGCCAGCAGCTTGGCCCCCGCGGGAGAGGGTTCCTACGAGCAGTACTTC
CASSLAPAGEGSYEQYF
>-|-|TRBV28|TRBJ2-5
TGTGCCAGCTTCCCTACAAGGGGGTGGGGGGAGACCCAGTACTTC
CASFPTRGWGETQYF
>-|-|TRBV5-1|TRBJ1-4
TGCGCCAGCAGCCCTAGGGAGGGAGAAAAACTGTTTTTT
CASSPREGEKLFF
>few|-|TRBV12-3/TRBV12-4|TRBJ2-1
TGTGCCAGCAGTTTAGGAGAGGCGCGTGAGCAGTTCTTC
CASSLGEAREQFF
>-|-|TRBV5-1|TRBJ2-1
TGCGCCAGCACCCTTAGCGCCAACTACAATGAGCAGTTCTTC
CASTLSANYNEQFF
>-|TRBD2|TRBV18|TRBJ2-1
TGTGCCAGCTCACCAGGGGGATACGGGACTAGCGGGAGTTACAATGAGCAGTTCTTC
CASSPGGYGTSGSYNEQFF
>few|TRBD1|TRBV4-2|TRBJ2-7
TGTGCCAGCAGCCAGGGTCGGGGACAGGCGGCATTGACCTACGAGCAGTACTTC
CASSQGRGQAALTYEQYF
>-|TRBD1|TRBV4-1|TRBJ2-3
TGCGCCAGCAGCCAAAGGGACAGGGGAGAGCGGGGTACGCAGTATTTT
CASSQRDRGERGTQYF
>-|-|TRBV11-2|TRBJ2-5
TGTGCCAGCAGGATGGGACTTCAAGAGACCCAGTACTTC
CASRMGLQETQYF
>-|-|TRBV24-1|TRBJ2-1
TGTGCCACCTCGCGTGGTTACTCCTACAATGAGCAGTTCTTC
CATSRGYSYNEQFF
>-|-|TRBV5-4|TRBJ1-2
TGTGCCAGCAGCTTCGGGCAGGGTGGCTATGGCTACACCTTC
CASSFGQGGYGYTF
>-|TRBD1|TRBV3-1/TRBV3-2|TRBJ1-4
TGTGCCAGCAGCCAAGCAGGGGGGGAAAAACTGTTTTTT
CASSQAGGEKLFF
>-|TRBD2|TRBV6-5|TRBJ2-1
TGTGCCAGCAGTTATGAACTAGCGGGAGCCAATGAGCAGTTCTTC
CASSYELAGANEQFF
>-|TRBD1|TRBV30|TRBJ1-1
TGTGCCTGGAGTGTAGGGGGCACCCTTTTCGCTGAAGCTTTCTTT
CAWSVGGTLFAEAFF
>-|-|TRBV9|TRBJ1-5
TGTGCCAGCAGCGTAGATGGGGCTGGACAGCCCCAGCATTTT
CASSVDGAGQPQHF
>few|-|TRBV28|TRBJ2-5
TGTGCCAGCAGACCCGGGGGTGCTGAGACCCAGTACTTC
CASRPGGAETQYF
>once|TRBD2|TRBV6-5|TRBJ2-3
TGTGCCAGCAGTCAACCGGGAGGGCCCTCAGATACGCAGTATTTT
CASSQPGGPSDTQYF
>-|TRBD2|TRBV18|TRBJ2-5
TGTGCCAGCTCACCGGGACTACCGCCAGAGACCCAGTACTTC
CASSPGLPPETQYF
>-|-|TRBV4-1|TRBJ1-2
TGCGCCAGCAGCCAAGTTATGACAGCCTTAAACTATGGCTACACCTTC
CASSQVMTALNYGYTF
>-|-|TRBV19|TRBJ1-5
TGTGCCAGTAGTATCCCCCACAGGGGCAATCAGCCCCAGCATTTT
CASSIPHRGNQPQHF
>-|TRBD2|TRBV5-4|TRBJ2-5
TGTGCCAGCAGACCGGCTAGCGGGGGAGAAGAGACCCAGTACTTC
CASRPASGGEETQYF
>-|TRBD1|TRBV3-1/TRBV3-2|TRBJ1-2
TGTGCCAGCAGCCAAAAACTCCAGGGGGGAGCTGGCTACACCTTC
CASSQKLQGGAGYTF
>many|TRBD2|TRBV6-2/TRBV6-3|TRBJ2-7
TGTGCCAGCAGTTACGGGACTAGCGGTTACGAGCAGTACTTC
CASSYGTSGYEQYF
>-|-|TRBV7-3|TRBJ2-5
TGTGCCAGCAGCCCCTCCGGACAGTCGGCCCAGTACTTC
CASSPSGQSAQYF
>-|TRBD2|TRBV7-3|TRBJ2-1
TGTGCCAGCAGCCCAAATCCAGAGGTAGCGGGAGTCCAAAAAGCGAATGAGCAGTTCTTC
CASSPNPEVAGVQKANEQFF
>-|TRBD2|TRBV6-2/TRBV6-3|TRBJ2-2
TGTGCCAGCAGTCGACTAGCTTCCGTCGGGGAGCTGTTTTTT
CASSRLASVGELFF
>-|TRBD2|TRBV9|TRBJ2-2
TGTGCCAGCAGCGCGGGGGGAGGAGGCACCGGGGAGCTGTTTTTT
CASSAGGGGTGELFF
>many|-|TRBV6-5|TRBJ2-7
TGTGCCAGCCGGTTAAGCGCTTCCCCAAGTGGGGAGCAGTACTTC
CASRLSASPSGEQYF
>many|TRBD1|TRBV6-2/TRBV6-3|TRBJ1-1
TGTGCCAGCAGTTCCGACAGGGTGTCCACTGAAGCTTTCTTT
CASSSDRVSTEAFF
>-|-|TRBV3-1/TRBV3-2|TRBJ2-1
TGTGCCAGCAGCCTCCGGTCTGAGCAGTTCTTC
CASSLRSEQFF
>-|TRBD1|TRBV18|TRBJ2-4
TGTGCCAGCTCACCGCAGGGGGCGGGAAACATTCAGTACTTC
CASSPQGAGNIQYF